The 18 T cell receptor beta chains below all came from one sample that was sequenced in a study of cytomegalovirus exposure and HLA in healthy donors. This table comes from immunoSEQ multiplex PCR, and its TCRdb copy is limited to in-frame clones, with some not included. The sample records under 200,000 clones, roughly nine tenths being singletons. The sample was PBMCs. The source of these receptors is a woman younger than 35 in good health and CMV-seropositive.

The gene calls are TRBV28 and TRBJ2-2; TRBD2 agrees at 8 bases. With V trimmed by 3 bases and J by 6 bases, 6 bases remained unmatched. This CDR3 has 15 amino acids. The germline gives CDR1 MDHEN, CDR2 SYDVKM. The CDR3 spells CASSLVERESGELFF. The CDR3 nucleotides are TGTGCCAGCAGTTTGGTCGAGCGGGAGTCCGGGGAGCTGTTTTTT.

The CDR3, as DNA: TGTGCCAGCAGCTTGGACAGGGATGGCTACACCTTC. It encodes CASSLDRDGYTF. The genes are TRBV7-9 and TRBJ1-2, with 8 bases that match TRBD1. In germline, CDR1 is SEHNR, CDR2 FQNEAQ (reference sequence). The trim removed 3 bases at V and 6 bases at J, leaving 0 bases unmatched. The CDR3 contains 12 residues. The full variable domain, its missing parts supplied by reference TRBV7-9 and TRBJ1-2, is DTGVSQNPRHKITKRGQNVTFRCDPISEHNRLYWYRQTLGQGPEFLTYFQNEAQLEKSRLLSDRFSAERPKGSFSTLEIQRTEQGDSAMYLCASSLDRDGYTFGSGTRLTVV.

J is TRBJ1-4 and V is TRBV7-9; TRBD1 might be the D (5 bases). Germline V gene lookup returns CDR1 SEHNR and CDR2 FQNEAQ (reference sequence). The CDR3 length is 16 residues. The V gene lost 1 base and the J gene lost 0 bases, with 9 bases spanning the gap. The CDR3 DNA is TGTGCCAGCAGCTTAGGGACGACAGCAACTAATGAAAAACTGTTTTTT. This sequence encodes CASSLGTTATNEKLFF.

This chain links TRBV6-5 with TRBJ1-2, with 9 bases that match TRBD1. This CDR3 is built from 15 residues. Germline V gene lookup returns CDR1 MNHEY and CDR2 SVGAGI. V was pared by 0 bases and J by 3 bases, with 2 bases of the junction left unmatched. CDR3 amino acids: CASSYSWTGDYGYTF. In nucleotides, the CDR3 is TGTGCCAGCAGTTACTCGTGGACAGGGGACTATGGCTACACCTTC.

The chain employs TRBV11-2 and TRBJ1-4; 8 nucleotides align to TRBD1. In germline, CDR1 is SGHAT, CDR2 FQNNGV. Trimming cost V 1 base and J 7 bases; bases outside gene matches: 5. The CDR3 consists of 15 residues. The CDR3 nucleotides are TGTGCCAGCAGCTTAGGTATAGGGACAGGTGAAAAACTGTTTTTT. The encoded protein is CASSLGIGTGEKLFF.

This chain links TRBV5-4 with TRBJ2-7; 7 nucleotides match TRBD2. The junction had 9 bases not matched to a gene; V was cut back by 0 bases and J by 3 bases. Germline CDR1 is SGHNT and CDR2 is YYREEE (reference sequence). The CDR3 sequence is 16 residues long. This chain's CDR3 is CASSLAPRTRNYEQYF. DNA for the CDR3: TGTGCCAGCAGCTTGGCCCCCCGGACTAGAAACTACGAGCAGTACTTC.

The chain recombines TRBV9 with TRBJ2-3; D perhaps matches TRBD2 (6 bases). V was clipped by 10 bases and J by 2 bases, with 14 bases between them. The CDR3 totals 13 residues. CDR1 and CDR2 (germline): SGDLS, YYNGEE. CDR3 protein: CAGSRGLTDTQYF. CDR3 sequence (DNA): TGTGCCGGGTCGCGGGGACTCACAGATACGCAGTATTTT.

This chain joins TRBV10-2 and TRBJ1-1, with a possible D match to TRBD1 (6 bases). V shed 2 bases and J shed 5 bases, with 9 bases lying between them. The CDR3 covers 13 residues. Germline CDR1 and CDR2: WSHSY and SAAADI. As DNA, the CDR3 is TGCGCCAGCAGTGAGGGGAGGGGGACTGAAGCTTTCTTT. The encoded protein is CASSEGRGTEAFF.

The J gene is TRBJ2-1, the V gene TRBV2, with 9 bases that match TRBD1. The V segment lost 5 bases and the J segment 7 bases; nucleotides outside the gene matches: 9. Germline V gene data show CDR1 as SNHLY and CDR2 as FYNNEI. The CDR3 is 15 amino acids. CDR3 coding DNA: TGTGCCAGCAGTAAACAGGGGGCAGGTTTGAATGAGCAGTTCTTC. Translating it yields CASSKQGAGLNEQFF.

The V gene is TRBV2, the J gene TRBJ2-7, with TRBD1 matching over 12 bases. Germline V gene lookup returns CDR1 SNHLY and CDR2 FYNNEI. This CDR3 has 14 residues. With 6 bases clipped from V and 4 bases from J, the junction kept 4 bases outside the gene matches. The CDR3 coding sequence is TGTGCCAGCAGGGGGACAGGGGGCGCATACGAGCAGTACTTC. As protein: CASRGTGGAYEQYF.

The sample holds a few counts of this clone. This rearrangement joins TRBV19 to TRBJ1-2; D ambiguous. The germline gives CDR1 LNHDA, CDR2 SQIVND (reference sequence). The CDR3 covers 12 residues. V dropped 4 bases and J dropped 4 bases, with 7 bases sitting between them. The CDR3 DNA reads as TGTGCCAGTAGTAACGAGATCTATGGCTACACCTTC. Encoded protein: CASSNEIYGYTF. The variable domain in full, with the rest retrieved from reference TRBV19 and TRBJ1-2, is DGGITQSPKYLFRKEGQNVTLSCEQNLNHDAMYWYRQDPGQGLRLIYYSQIVNDFQKGDIAEGYSVSREKKESFPLTVTSAQKNPTAFYLCASSNEIYGYTFGSGTRLTVV.

V usage is TRBV6-5 and J usage is TRBJ1-5; 9 bases are shared with TRBD1. This CDR3 has 14 residues. The V segment lost 5 bases and the J segment 4 bases; nucleotides outside the gene matches: 3. CDR1 is MNHEY and CDR2 is SVGAGI in the germline V gene. The CDR3 is CASSPTGGNQPQHF. The CDR3, as DNA: TGTGCCAGCAGTCCGACAGGGGGTAATCAGCCCCAGCATTTT.

This chain joins TRBV28 and TRBJ1-5, with D possibly TRBD1 on 5 matching bases. There are 16 residues in the CDR3. Looked up from germline, CDR1 is MDHEN and CDR2 is SYDVKM. The germline V and J ends were trimmed by 3 bases and 0 bases, with 12 bases remaining between them. CDR3 region: CASSFSDRHSNQPQHF. CDR3 in DNA: TGTGCCAGCAGTTTTAGTGACAGACATAGCAATCAGCCCCAGCATTTT.

This chain uses TRBV19 with TRBJ1-2; D is possibly TRBD1 (5 bases). This CDR3 has 13 residues. V gave up 6 bases and J gave up 4 bases, with 12 bases separating them. Germline CDR1 is LNHDA and CDR2 is SQIVND (reference sequence). CDR3 residues: CASSQDIFYGYTF. CDR3 bases: TGTGCCAGTAGCCAGGACATTTTCTATGGCTACACCTTC. The full variable domain, with the rest looked up from reference TRBV19 and TRBJ1-2, is DGGITQSPKYLFRKEGQNVTLSCEQNLNHDAMYWYRQDPGQGLRLIYYSQIVNDFQKGDIAEGYSVSREKKESFPLTVTSAQKNPTAFYLCASSQDIFYGYTFGSGTRLTVV.

V usage is TRBV7-8 and J usage is TRBJ1-1; D gene uncertain. With 0 bases removed from V and 0 bases from J, the gap between germline ends came to 5 bases. CDR1 is SGHVS, CDR2 FQNEAQ, per germline. The CDR3 spans 14 residues. The CDR3 region is CASSLARLNTEAFF. In nucleotides, the CDR3 is TGTGCCAGCAGCTTAGCACGGTTGAACACTGAAGCTTTCTTT.

This chain links TRBV30 with TRBJ2-5, with D tentatively TRBD1 (5 bases). The CDR3 spans 15 residues. The germline gives CDR1 GTSNPN, CDR2 SVGIG (reference sequence). V lost 3 bases and J 5 bases, leaving 19 bases between the germline ends. For the CDR3, the DNA is TGTGCCTGGAGCCAACAGGTCCCGGTTGGGGAGACCCAGTACTTC. Its translation is CAWSQQVPVGETQYF.

The chain carries TRBV5-6 and TRBJ1-2, with TRBD1 identical over 7 bases. The length of the CDR3 is 18 residues. V dropped 5 bases and J dropped 4; count of bases not matched to a gene: 20. CDR1 is SGHDT and CDR2 is YYEEEE in the germline V gene. CDR3 sequence (DNA): TGTGCCAGCAGGGTACAGGGGTTCGGGGCCTTGCCTCCCTATGGCTACACCTTC. It codes for CASRVQGFGALPPYGYTF.

This chain joins TRBV6-5 and TRBJ2-7, with TRBD2 matching over 8 bases. V gave up 2 bases and J gave up 3 bases; unmatched junction bases: 3. The CDR3 is 14 amino acids. The V gene's germline CDR1 is MNHEY and CDR2 SVGAGI. The CDR3 region has the DNA TGTGCCAGCAGTTACGGAGCGGGGGTCTACGAGCAGTACTTC. Encoded protein: CASSYGAGVYEQYF.